This T cell receptor (beta chain) was documented in a study of blood T cell repertoires in COVID-19. About the study: Sites in the United States, Italy and Spain provided acute and convalescent COVID-19 samples. PBMCs, B-cell-depleted T cells, or T cells provided the cDNA or gDNA that made up the material.

In the original analysis: Nucleated cell counts were estimated from reference gene primer amplification. Sequenced by immunoSEQ multiplex PCR; TCRdb stores in-frame clones only, minus some. That table furnishes V, J and clone size, whereas the DNA furnished D and trimming. The sample has some 70,000 clones, over 75% seen once; the top ten hold 6.5% to 8%. The CDR3 length is 11 residues. CDR1 and CDR2 (germline): SNHLY, FYNNEI. Trimming took 8 bases from V and 4 from J, leaving 8 bases between them. The sequenced material came from peripheral blood. The sequence was collected from a man between 50 and 59 years old with active COVID-19. The chain links TRBV2 to TRBJ2-5; a possible D gene is TRBD2 (6 bases). CDR3 region: CASGGRETQYF. CDR3 bases: TGTGCCAGCGGAGGGAGAGAGACCCAGTACTTC.